This is a list of T cell receptor beta chains from one sample in a study of cytomegalovirus exposure and HLA in healthy donors. Only in-frame clones appear in the TCRdb table, and some are missing; sequencing was by immunoSEQ multiplex PCR. The sample holds under 150,000 clones, around 83% seen once. The sequencing input was PBMCs. These receptors were obtained from a girl aged 2 to 9 in good health and CMV-seronegative. Both conserved end residues are part of each CDR3. Each record gives: V gene, D gene, J gene, clone size, CDR3 protein, CDR3 DNA. D genes are given only for firm matches. The size field is filled for only some rows; it gives once, few, many or a size class.

V gene: TRBV13; D gene: .; J gene: TRBJ2-1; clone size: .; CDR3 protein: CASTVRGHPDNEQFF; CDR3 DNA: TGTGCCAGCACCGTCCGGGGACATCCGGACAATGAGCAGTTCTTC
V gene: TRBV5-3; D gene: TRBD2; J gene: TRBJ2-1; clone size: few; CDR3 protein: CAGPLREGGEQFF; CDR3 DNA: TGTGCCGGACCCTTGCGGGAGGGCGGTGAGCAGTTCTTC
V gene: TRBV19; D gene: .; J gene: TRBJ2-3; clone size: .; CDR3 protein: CASTQAGGDTQYF; CDR3 DNA: TGTGCCAGCACCCAGGCCGGGGGAGATACGCAGTATTTT
V gene: TRBV13; D gene: TRBD1; J gene: TRBJ2-3; clone size: .; CDR3 protein: CASSRNRDRGSGTDTQYF; CDR3 DNA: TGTGCCAGCAGCCGAAACCGGGACAGGGGTTCAGGCACAGATACGCAGTATTTT
V gene: TRBV12-5; D gene: TRBD2; J gene: TRBJ2-7; clone size: .; CDR3 protein: CASGIREPSGESWFASSYEQYF; CDR3 DNA: TGTGCTAGTGGCATACGTGAGCCGAGCGGGGAGAGTTGGTTCGCAAGCTCCTACGAGCAGTACTTC
V gene: TRBV7-7; D gene: .; J gene: TRBJ1-3; clone size: .; CDR3 protein: CASSPETGYGNTIYF; CDR3 DNA: TGTGCCAGCAGCCCGGAGACAGGTTATGGAAACACCATATATTTT
V gene: TRBV7-7; D gene: .; J gene: TRBJ2-5; clone size: .; CDR3 protein: CASRKQDQETQYF; CDR3 DNA: TGTGCCAGCAGGAAACAGGACCAAGAGACCCAGTACTTC
V gene: TRBV5-4; D gene: .; J gene: TRBJ2-1; clone size: .; CDR3 protein: CASSKASNEQFF; CDR3 DNA: TGTGCCAGCAGCAAAGCTAGCAATGAGCAGTTCTTC
V gene: TRBV4-2; D gene: TRBD2; J gene: TRBJ2-3; clone size: .; CDR3 protein: CASSPGTSGSTDTQYF; CDR3 DNA: TGTGCCAGCAGCCCCGGGACTAGCGGGAGCACAGATACGCAGTATTTT
V gene: TRBV30; D gene: .; J gene: TRBJ2-5; clone size: .; CDR3 protein: CAWSQIRTRGTETQYF; CDR3 DNA: TGTGCCTGGAGCCAAATACGAACCAGGGGTACCGAGACCCAGTACTTC
V gene: TRBV5-1; D gene: .; J gene: TRBJ1-2; clone size: .; CDR3 protein: CASSLGWDSDGYTF; CDR3 DNA: TGCGCCAGCAGCTTGGGATGGGACTCCGATGGCTACACCTTC
V gene: TRBV19; D gene: TRBD2; J gene: TRBJ2-1; clone size: .; CDR3 protein: CASSILAGVHNEQFF; CDR3 DNA: TGTGCCAGTAGTATCCTAGCGGGAGTCCACAATGAGCAGTTCTTC
V gene: TRBV5-5; D gene: TRBD1; J gene: TRBJ2-7; clone size: .; CDR3 protein: CASSIGQVLTYEQYF; CDR3 DNA: TGTGCCAGCAGCATCGGACAGGTCCTCACCTACGAGCAGTACTTC
V gene: TRBV18; D gene: TRBD1; J gene: TRBJ1-1; clone size: .; CDR3 protein: CASSPRTIGTGRRTEAFF; CDR3 DNA: TGTGCCAGCTCACCACGAACGATAGGGACAGGAAGGCGGACTGAAGCTTTCTTT
V gene: TRBV15; D gene: TRBD2; J gene: TRBJ2-7; clone size: .; CDR3 protein: CATSRGVGGNEQYF; CDR3 DNA: TGTGCCACCAGCAGGGGGGTGGGGGGGAACGAGCAGTACTTC
V gene: TRBV27; D gene: .; J gene: TRBJ2-1; clone size: .; CDR3 protein: CASSPDPRGSYNEQFF; CDR3 DNA: TGTGCCAGCAGTCCAGACCCCAGAGGTTCCTACAATGAGCAGTTCTTC
V gene: TRBV6-5; D gene: TRBD1; J gene: TRBJ1-2; clone size: .; CDR3 protein: CASSRQGHYGYTF; CDR3 DNA: TGTGCCAGCAGTCGACAGGGCCACTATGGCTACACCTTC
V gene: TRBV19; D gene: .; J gene: TRBJ1-5; clone size: few; CDR3 protein: CASSMDLVLTSNQPQHF; CDR3 DNA: TGTGCCAGTAGTATGGATTTGGTGTTGACAAGCAATCAGCCCCAGCATTTT
V gene: TRBV6-1; D gene: TRBD1; J gene: TRBJ2-7; clone size: .; CDR3 protein: CASTEAGQGGNEQYF; CDR3 DNA: TGTGCCAGCACCGAAGCGGGACAGGGTGGGAACGAGCAGTACTTC
V gene: TRBV11-1; D gene: TRBD1; J gene: TRBJ2-5; clone size: .; CDR3 protein: CASSLEGQGAAQYF; CDR3 DNA: TGTGCCAGCAGCTTAGAGGGACAGGGGGCGGCCCAGTACTTC
V gene: TRBV7-6; D gene: .; J gene: TRBJ1-3; clone size: .; CDR3 protein: CASSLAQGSSGGTIYF; CDR3 DNA: TGTGCCAGCAGCTTAGCACAGGGAAGCTCGGGAGGCACCATATATTTT
V gene: TRBV2; D gene: .; J gene: TRBJ2-7; clone size: .; CDR3 protein: CASSDLDYEQYF; CDR3 DNA: TGTGCCAGCAGTGATTTAGACTACGAGCAGTACTTC
V gene: TRBV7-3; D gene: .; J gene: TRBJ1-4; clone size: once; CDR3 protein: CASSLVGREDEKLFF; CDR3 DNA: TGTGCCAGCAGCTTGGTAGGCAGGGAAGATGAAAAACTGTTTTTT
V gene: TRBV5-6; D gene: .; J gene: TRBJ2-1; clone size: few; CDR3 protein: CASSFWENNEQFF; CDR3 DNA: TGTGCCAGCAGCTTTTGGGAGAACAATGAGCAGTTCTTC
V gene: TRBV30; D gene: .; J gene: TRBJ1-3; clone size: .; CDR3 protein: CAWSVGGAGNTIYF; CDR3 DNA: TGTGCCTGGAGTGTGGGCGGGGCTGGAAACACCATATATTTT
V gene: TRBV19; D gene: .; J gene: TRBJ2-7; clone size: once; CDR3 protein: CASSTDRDTDYEQYF; CDR3 DNA: TGTGCCAGTAGCACCGACCGGGACACCGACTACGAGCAGTACTTC